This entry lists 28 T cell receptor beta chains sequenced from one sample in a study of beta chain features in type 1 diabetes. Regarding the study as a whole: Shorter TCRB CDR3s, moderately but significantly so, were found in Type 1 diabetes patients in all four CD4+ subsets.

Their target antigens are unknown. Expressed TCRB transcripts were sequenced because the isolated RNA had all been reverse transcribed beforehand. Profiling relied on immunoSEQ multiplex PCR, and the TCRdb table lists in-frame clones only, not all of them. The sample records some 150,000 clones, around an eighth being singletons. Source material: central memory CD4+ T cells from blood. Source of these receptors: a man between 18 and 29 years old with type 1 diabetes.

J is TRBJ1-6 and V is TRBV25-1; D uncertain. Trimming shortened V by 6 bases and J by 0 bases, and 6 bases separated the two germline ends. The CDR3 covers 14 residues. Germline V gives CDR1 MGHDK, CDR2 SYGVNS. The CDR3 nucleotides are TGTGCCAGCAGCCAAAGCTCCTATAATTCACCCCTCCACTTT. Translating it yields CASSQSSYNSPLHF.

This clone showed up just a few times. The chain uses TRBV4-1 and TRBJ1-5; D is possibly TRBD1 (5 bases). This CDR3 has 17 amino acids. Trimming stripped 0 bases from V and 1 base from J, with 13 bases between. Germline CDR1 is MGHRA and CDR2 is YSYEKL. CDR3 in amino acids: CASSQDLLSGSNQPQHF. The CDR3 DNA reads TGCGCCAGCAGCCAAGACCTTCTTTCAGGGAGCAATCAGCCCCAGCATTTT.

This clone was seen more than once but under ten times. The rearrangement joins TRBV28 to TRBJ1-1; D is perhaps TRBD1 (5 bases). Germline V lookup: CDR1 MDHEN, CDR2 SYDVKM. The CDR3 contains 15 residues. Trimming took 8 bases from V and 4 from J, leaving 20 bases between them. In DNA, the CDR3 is TGTGCCAGCGCCAGTCCGTTTGTTGGGGGCACTGAAGCTTTCTTT. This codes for CASASPFVGGTEAFF.

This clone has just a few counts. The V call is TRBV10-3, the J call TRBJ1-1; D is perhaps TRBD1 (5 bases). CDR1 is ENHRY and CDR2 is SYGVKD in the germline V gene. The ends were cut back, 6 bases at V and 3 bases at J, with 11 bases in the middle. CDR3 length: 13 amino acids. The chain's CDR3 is CAISTGGDTEAFF. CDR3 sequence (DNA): TGTGCCATCAGCACGGGGGGGGACACTGAAGCTTTCTTT.

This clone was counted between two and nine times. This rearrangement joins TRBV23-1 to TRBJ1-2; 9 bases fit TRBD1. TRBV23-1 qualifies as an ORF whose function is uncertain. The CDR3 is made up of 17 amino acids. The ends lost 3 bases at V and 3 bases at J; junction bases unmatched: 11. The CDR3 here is CASSQWTGVDSDYGYTF. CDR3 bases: TGCGCCAGCAGTCAGTGGACAGGGGTCGACTCTGACTATGGCTACACCTTC.

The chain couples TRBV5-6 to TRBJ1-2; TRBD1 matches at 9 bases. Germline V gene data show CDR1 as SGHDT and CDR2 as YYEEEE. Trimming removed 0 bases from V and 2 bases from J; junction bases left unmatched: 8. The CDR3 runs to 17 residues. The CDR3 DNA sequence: TGTGCCAGCAGCTTGGTCACAGGGGGCCGGGGGAACTATGGCTACACCTTC. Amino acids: CASSLVTGGRGNYGYTF.

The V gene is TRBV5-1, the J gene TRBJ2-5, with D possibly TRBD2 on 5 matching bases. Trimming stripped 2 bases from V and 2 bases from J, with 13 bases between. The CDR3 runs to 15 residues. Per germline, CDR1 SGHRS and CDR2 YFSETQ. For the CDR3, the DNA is TGCGCCAGCAGCTTACACCTAGCAGCTCAAGAGACCCAGTACTTC. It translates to CASSLHLAAQETQYF.

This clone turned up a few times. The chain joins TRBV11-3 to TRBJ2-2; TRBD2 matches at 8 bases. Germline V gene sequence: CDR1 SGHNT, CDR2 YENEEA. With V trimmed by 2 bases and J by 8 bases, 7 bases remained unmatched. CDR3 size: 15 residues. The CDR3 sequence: CASSLSGGLKGELFF. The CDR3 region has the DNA TGTGCCAGCAGCTTAAGCGGGGGTCTCAAAGGGGAGCTGTTTTTT.

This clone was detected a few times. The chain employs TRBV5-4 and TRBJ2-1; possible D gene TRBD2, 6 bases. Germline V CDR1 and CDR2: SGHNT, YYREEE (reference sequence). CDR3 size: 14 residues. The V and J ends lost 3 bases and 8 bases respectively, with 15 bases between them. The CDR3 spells CASSSPTSRDEQFF. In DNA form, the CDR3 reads TGTGCCAGCAGCTCTCCGACTAGTAGGGATGAGCAGTTCTTC.

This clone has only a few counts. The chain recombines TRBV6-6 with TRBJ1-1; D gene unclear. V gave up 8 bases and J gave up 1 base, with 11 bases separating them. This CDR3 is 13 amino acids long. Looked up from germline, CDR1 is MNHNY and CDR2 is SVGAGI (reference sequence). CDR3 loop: CASGPQANTEAFF. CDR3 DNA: TGTGCCAGCGGGCCTCAAGCGAACACTGAAGCTTTCTTT.

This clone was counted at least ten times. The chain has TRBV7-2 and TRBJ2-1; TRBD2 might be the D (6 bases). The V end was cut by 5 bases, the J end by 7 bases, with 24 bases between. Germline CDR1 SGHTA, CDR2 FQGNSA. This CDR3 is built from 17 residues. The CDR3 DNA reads TGTGCCAGCAGCAAGTCTGACACCGGGAGCAGTAAGAATGAGCAGTTCTTC. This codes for CASSKSDTGSSKNEQFF.

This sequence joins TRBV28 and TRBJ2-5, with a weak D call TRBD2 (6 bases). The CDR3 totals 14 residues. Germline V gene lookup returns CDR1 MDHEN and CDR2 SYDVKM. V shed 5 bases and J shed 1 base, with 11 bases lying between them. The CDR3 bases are TGTGCCAGCAGTGCGGCGGGACCCCAAGAGACCCAGTACTTC. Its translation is CASSAAGPQETQYF.

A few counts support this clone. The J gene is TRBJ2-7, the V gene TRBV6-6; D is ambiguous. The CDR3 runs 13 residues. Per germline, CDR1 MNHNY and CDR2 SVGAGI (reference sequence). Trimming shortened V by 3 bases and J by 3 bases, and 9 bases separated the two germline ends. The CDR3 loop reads CASSYSVNYEQYF. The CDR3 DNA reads TGTGCCAGCAGTTATTCAGTTAACTACGAGCAGTACTTC.

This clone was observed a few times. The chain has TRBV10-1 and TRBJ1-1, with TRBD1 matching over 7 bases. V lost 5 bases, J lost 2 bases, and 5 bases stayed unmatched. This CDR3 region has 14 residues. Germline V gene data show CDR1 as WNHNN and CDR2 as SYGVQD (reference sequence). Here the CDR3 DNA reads TGCGCCAGCAGTACCTACAGGGGTAACACTGAAGCTTTCTTT. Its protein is CASSTYRGNTEAFF.

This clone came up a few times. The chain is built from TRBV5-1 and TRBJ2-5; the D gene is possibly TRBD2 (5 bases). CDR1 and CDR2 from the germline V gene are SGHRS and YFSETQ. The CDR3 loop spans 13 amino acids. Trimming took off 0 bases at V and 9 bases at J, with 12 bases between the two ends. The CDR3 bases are TGCGCCAGCAGCTTGGGGCAGGCGGAGGCCCAGTACTTC. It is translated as CASSLGQAEAQYF.

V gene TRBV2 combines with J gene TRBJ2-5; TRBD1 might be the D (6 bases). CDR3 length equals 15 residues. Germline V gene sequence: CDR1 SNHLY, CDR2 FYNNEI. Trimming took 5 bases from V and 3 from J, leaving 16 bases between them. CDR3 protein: CASSLSTGSKETQYF. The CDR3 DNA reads TGTGCCAGCAGTTTAAGCACAGGGTCGAAAGAGACCCAGTACTTC.

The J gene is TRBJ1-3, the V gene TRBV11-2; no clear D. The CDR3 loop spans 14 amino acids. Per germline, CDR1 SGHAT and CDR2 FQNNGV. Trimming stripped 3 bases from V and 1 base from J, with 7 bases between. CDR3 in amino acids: CASSFGGSGNTIYF. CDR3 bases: TGTGCCAGCAGCTTTGGAGGGTCTGGAAACACCATATATTTT.

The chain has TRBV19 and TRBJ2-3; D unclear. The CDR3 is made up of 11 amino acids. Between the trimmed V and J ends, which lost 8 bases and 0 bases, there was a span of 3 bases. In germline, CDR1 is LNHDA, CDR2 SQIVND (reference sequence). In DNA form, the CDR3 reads TGTGCCAGTGGGAGCACAGATACGCAGTATTTT. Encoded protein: CASGSTDTQYF.

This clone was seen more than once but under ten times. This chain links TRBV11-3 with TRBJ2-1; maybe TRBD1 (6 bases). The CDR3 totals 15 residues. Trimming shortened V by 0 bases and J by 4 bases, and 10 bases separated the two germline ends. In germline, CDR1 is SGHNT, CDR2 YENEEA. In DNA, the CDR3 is TGTGCCAGCAGCTTAGAGGTCGGGACATACAATGAGCAGTTCTTC. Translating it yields CASSLEVGTYNEQFF.

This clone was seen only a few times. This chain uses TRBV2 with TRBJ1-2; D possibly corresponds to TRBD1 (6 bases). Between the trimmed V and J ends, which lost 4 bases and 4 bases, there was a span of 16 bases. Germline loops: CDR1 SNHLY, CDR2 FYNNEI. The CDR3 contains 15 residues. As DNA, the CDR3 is TGTGCCAGCAGTGGAATCGGGGGCGCTGTCTATGGCTACACCTTC. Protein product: CASSGIGGAVYGYTF.

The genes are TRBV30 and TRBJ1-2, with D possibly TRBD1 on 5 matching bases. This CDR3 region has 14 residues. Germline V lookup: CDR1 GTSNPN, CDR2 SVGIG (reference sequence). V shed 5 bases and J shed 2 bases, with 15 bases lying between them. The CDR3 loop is CAWVGAGRNYGYTF. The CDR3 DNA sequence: TGTGCCTGGGTCGGCGCAGGGCGGAACTATGGCTACACCTTC.

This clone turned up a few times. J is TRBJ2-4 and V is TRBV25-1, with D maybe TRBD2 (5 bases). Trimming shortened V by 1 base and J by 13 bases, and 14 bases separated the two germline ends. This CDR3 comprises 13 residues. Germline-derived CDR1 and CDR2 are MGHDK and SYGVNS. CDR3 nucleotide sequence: TGTGCCAGCAGTGAATCGGGTGGAACGGGGCAGTACTTC. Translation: CASSESGGTGQYF.

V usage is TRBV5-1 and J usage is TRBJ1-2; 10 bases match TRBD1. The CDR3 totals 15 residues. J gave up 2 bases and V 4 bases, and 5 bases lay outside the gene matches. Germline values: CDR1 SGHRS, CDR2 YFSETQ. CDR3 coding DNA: TGCGCCAGCAGCCGCGGGACAGGGGAGAACTATGGCTACACCTTC. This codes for CASSRGTGENYGYTF.

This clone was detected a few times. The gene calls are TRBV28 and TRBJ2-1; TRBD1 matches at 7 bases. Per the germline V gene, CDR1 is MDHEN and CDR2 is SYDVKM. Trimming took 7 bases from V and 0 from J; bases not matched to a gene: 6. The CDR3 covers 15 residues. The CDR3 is CASNSGGSSYNEQFF. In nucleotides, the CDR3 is TGTGCCAGCAACTCAGGGGGAAGCTCCTACAATGAGCAGTTCTTC.

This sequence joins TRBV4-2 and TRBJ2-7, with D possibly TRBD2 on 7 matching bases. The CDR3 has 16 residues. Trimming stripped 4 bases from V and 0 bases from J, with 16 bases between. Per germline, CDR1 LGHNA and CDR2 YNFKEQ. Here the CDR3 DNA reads TGTGCCAGCAGCCCCCAAGGCGGGGGCCCCTCCTACGAGCAGTACTTC. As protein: CASSPQGGGPSYEQYF.

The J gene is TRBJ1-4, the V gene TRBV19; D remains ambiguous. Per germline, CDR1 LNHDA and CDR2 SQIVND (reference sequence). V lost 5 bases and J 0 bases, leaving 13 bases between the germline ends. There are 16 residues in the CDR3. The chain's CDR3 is CASSYTMGATNEKLFF. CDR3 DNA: TGTGCCAGTAGTTACACAATGGGAGCAACTAATGAAAAACTGTTTTTT.

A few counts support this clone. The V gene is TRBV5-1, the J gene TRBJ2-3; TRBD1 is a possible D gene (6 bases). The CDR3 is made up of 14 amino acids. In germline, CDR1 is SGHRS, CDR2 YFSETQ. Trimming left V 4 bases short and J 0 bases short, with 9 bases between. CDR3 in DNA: TGCGCCAGCAGCCGGACAGTAAGCACAGATACGCAGTATTTT. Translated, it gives CASSRTVSTDTQYF.

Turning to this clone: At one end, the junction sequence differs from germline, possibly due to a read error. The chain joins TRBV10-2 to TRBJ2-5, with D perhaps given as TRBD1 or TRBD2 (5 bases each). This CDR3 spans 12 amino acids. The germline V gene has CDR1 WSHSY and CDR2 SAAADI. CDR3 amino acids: CASSADSGTGHF. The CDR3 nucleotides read TGCGCCAGCAGCGCCGATTCCGGGACGGGGCACTTC.